The 23 T cell receptor beta chains given below trace back to one sample, sequenced in a study of tumor-infiltrating lymphocytes in primary liver carcinoma. They got blood RNA out of unsorted whole blood and also pulled out germline DNA. The authors made TCR beta cDNA from roughly 480 ng total RNA with a constant-region primer. Generation of the TCR beta libraries relied on three nested multiplex PCR rounds using slightly modified ARM-PCR. The study ran its first two PCR rounds for around 10 cycles each, using TRBV1-TRBV30 forward primers and a C-beta reverse primer. One entry per CDR3 protein results from TCRdb running MiXCR on the multiplex PCR reads. The sample includes 250,000 to 350,000 distinct CDR3 sequences, roughly three fifths of them seen just once. Sequenced input: peripheral blood. Receptors originate from a woman aged 25 to 39 with primary liver carcinoma and hepatitis B virus infection.

The V gene is TRBV20-1, the J gene TRBJ1-5; the D gene is possibly TRBD1 (5 bases). Germline values: CDR1 DFQATT, CDR2 SNEGSKA (reference sequence). Trimming pared 8 bases from V and 6 bases from J, leaving 17 bases between. This CDR3 is built from 13 residues. The CDR3 spells CSPGGEQGQPQHF. The CDR3 nucleotides read TGCAGTCCCGGGGGGGAACAAGGTCAGCCCCAGCATTTT.

This chain links TRBV14 with TRBJ2-4, with 7 bases aligning to TRBD2. There are 14 residues in the CDR3. Looked up from germline, CDR1 is SGHDN and CDR2 is FVKESK. Unmatched junction bases numbered 7, after V lost 5 bases and J lost 6 bases. CDR3 in amino acids: CASSSAGVGNIQYF. In DNA, the CDR3 is TGTGCCAGCAGCTCTGCGGGAGTCGGAAACATTCAGTACTTC.

As regards this clonotype: Since the CDR3 does not end with the conserved phenylalanine or tryptophan, this likely comes from a read error. This rearrangement joins TRBV11-2 to TRBJ2-1; no clear D gene. Per the germline V gene, CDR1 is SGHAT and CDR2 is FQNNGV. The CDR3 is made up of 14 amino acids. The DNA of the CDR3 is TGTGCCAACAGCTTAATCGCGACAACCAATGAGCAGTTCCTC. Protein: CANSLIATTNEQFL.

In its sample, this clonotype was seen a few times. The V call is TRBV14, the J call TRBJ2-1; D uncertain. Trimming removed 0 bases from V and 1 base from J, with 1 base in between. There are 13 residues in the CDR3. CDR1 is SGHDN, CDR2 FVKESK, per germline. In DNA form, the CDR3 reads TGTGCCAGCAGCCAAGAATCCTACAATGAGCAGTTCTTC. It yields the protein CASSQESYNEQFF.

The genes are TRBV11-1 and TRBJ2-1, with TRBD1 matching 7 bases. The DNA end favors TRBJ2-7, so the J call may be wrong. There are 14 residues in the CDR3. Germline loops: CDR1 SGHAT, CDR2 FQDESV (reference sequence). This CDR3 is CASSAIQAGGEQYF. CDR3 sequence (DNA): TGTGCCAGCAGCGCGATCCAAGCAGGGGGTGAGCAGTACTTC.

Details on this clonotype: This may be a read error: a much more frequent sequence differs by one nucleotide. V is TRBV6-2 or TRBV6-3 and J is TRBJ2-7; the D gene could be TRBD1 or TRBD2 (5 bases each). The germline V gene has CDR1 MNHEY and CDR2 SVGEGT. The CDR3 is 15 residues long. V was cut by 7 bases and J by 3 bases, with 19 bases left in between. The CDR3, as DNA: TGTGCCAGCACCGCGCCGGGACGTACAGTCTACGAGCAGTACTTC. This codes for CASTAPGRTVYEQYF.

For this clonotype: This CDR3 fails to terminate in the conserved phenylalanine or tryptophan, so it likely reflects a read error. The V and J genes are TRBV5-6 and TRBJ2-2; D remains ambiguous. There are 11 residues in the CDR3. CDR1 is SGHDT and CDR2 is YYEEEE in the germline V gene. The CDR3 sequence: CASGLAGELFL. The CDR3 DNA is TGTGCCAGCGGCTTGGCGGGGGAGCTGTTTCTT.

Concerning this clonotype itself: A much more abundant neighbour one base away suggests this may be a read error. The chain recombines TRBV29-1 with TRBJ2-5; D is ambiguous. Trimming removed 8 bases at V and 3 bases at J, with 13 bases between. Germline V gene sequence: CDR1 SQVTM, CDR2 ANQGSEA. The CDR3 totals 12 residues. CDR3 sequence reads: CSISGEEETQYF. The CDR3 DNA sequence: TGCAGCATTTCAGGAGAAGAAGAGACCCAGTACTTC.

This clonotype was counted only a few times. This chain joins TRBV6-2 or TRBV6-3 and TRBJ2-4, with 11 bases aligning to TRBD1. This CDR3 region has 18 residues. Trimming at V came to 0 bases and at J to 6 bases, leaving 10 bases not matched to a gene. The germline CDR1 and CDR2 sequences are MNHEY and SVGEGT. CDR3 region: CASSYSPGQGAFGNIQYF. The CDR3 DNA sequence: TGTGCCAGCAGTTACTCCCCAGGACAGGGGGCATTTGGAAACATTCAGTACTTC.

This sequence joins TRBV6-1 and TRBJ2-7; possibly TRBD1 or TRBD2 for D (6 bases each). Germline V gives CDR1 MNHNS, CDR2 SASEGT. The length of the CDR3 is 14 residues. Trimming took 5 bases from V and 10 from J, leaving 21 bases between them. CDR3: CASSSPGGLRDQYF. DNA of the CDR3: TGTGCCAGCAGTTCTCCCGGGGGCTTACGGGATCAGTACTTC.

This clonotype has just a few counts. V is TRBV29-1 and J is TRBJ2-3; 7 bases are a match to TRBD2. Germline V CDR1 and CDR2: SQVTM, ANQGSEA. V lost 7 bases and J lost 5; bases outside the gene matches: 12. The CDR3 extends over 14 amino acids. In DNA, the CDR3 is TGCAGCGATCTGGGAGGGGATGGGAAAGATACGCAGTATTTT. Translating gives CSDLGGDGKDTQYF.

This clonotype was seen more than once but under ten times. It may be a read error: a sequence one base away is much more abundant. The V and J genes are TRBV11-1 and TRBJ2-3, with D perhaps matching TRBD2 (5 bases). The CDR3 is made up of 15 amino acids. Germline V lookup: CDR1 SGHAT, CDR2 FQDESV (reference sequence). V gave up 1 base and J gave up 5 bases, with 13 bases separating them. CDR3 nucleotides: TGTGCCAGCAGCTTAGAGTACCGGGAATTAGATACGCAGTATTTT. This codes for CASSLEYRELDTQYF.

V gene TRBV12-3 or TRBV12-4 combines with J gene TRBJ1-5; no definite D call. The CDR3 sequence is 15 residues long. V lost 5 bases to trimming and J lost 9 bases, with 20 bases between them. The CDR3 DNA sequence: TGTGCCAGCAGTCAGGCCCTTTGGCCGGGGAGGCCCCAGCATTTT. Translated: CASSQALWPGRPQHF.

This chain joins TRBV11-2 and TRBJ2-2; 8 bases are shared with TRBD2. The CDR3 is made up of 16 amino acids. Germline assignment: CDR1 SGHAT and CDR2 FQNNGV. V shed 5 bases, J shed 6 bases, and the junction held 11 bases outside the gene matches. CDR3 nucleotides: TGTGCCAGCAGCCTTACAGCGGGAGTTAGGGCCGGGGAGCTGTTTTTT. Translation: CASSLTAGVRAGELFF.

The chain carries TRBV11-2 and TRBJ2-3; 8 bases agree with TRBD1. This CDR3 comprises 16 residues. Germline loops: CDR1 SGHAT, CDR2 FQNNGV. V was pared by 0 bases and J by 9 bases, with 11 bases of the junction left unmatched. The CDR3 loop reads CASSLEGTGPWRTQYF. CDR3 in DNA: TGTGCCAGCAGCTTAGAAGGGACAGGTCCATGGCGGACGCAGTATTTT.

This chain uses TRBV29-1 with TRBJ2-1; 12 bases align to TRBD1. CDR3 size: 13 residues. Germline values: CDR1 SQVTM, CDR2 ANQGSEA. The V gene end was trimmed by 7 bases and the J gene end by 6 bases; junction bases not matched to a gene: 4. DNA for the CDR3: TGCAGCGCGGGACAGGGGGCGTTCAATGAGCAGTTCTTC. It specifies CSAGQGAFNEQFF.

This clonotype was seen a handful of times. The V call is TRBV18, the J call TRBJ2-3, with 9 bases identical to TRBD1. There are 15 residues in the CDR3. Germline CDR1 is KGHSH and CDR2 is LQKENI. The V segment lost 3 bases and the J segment 3 bases; nucleotides outside the gene matches: 4. The CDR3 nucleotides are TGTGCCAGCTCACCGGACAGGGGTTGGACAGATACGCAGTATTTT. Its protein is CASSPDRGWTDTQYF.

In this sample, this clonotype turned up many times. The chain has TRBV4-1 and TRBJ2-1, with no clear D. This CDR3 is built from 13 residues. Germline V CDR1 and CDR2: MGHRA, YSYEKL. Between the trimmed V and J ends, which lost 2 bases and 8 bases, there was a span of 10 bases. This chain's CDR3 is CASSQSVVDEQFF. CDR3 sequence (DNA): TGCGCCAGCAGCCAATCGGTGGTGGATGAGCAGTTCTTC.

Remarks on this clonotype: A much larger clone differs by one base, so this may be a read error. This chain uses TRBV4-3 with TRBJ1-5; D not resolved. Germline V gene lookup returns CDR1 LGHNA and CDR2 YSLEER. Trimming pared 4 bases from V and 5 bases from J, leaving 24 bases between. CDR3 length: 18 amino acids. The CDR3 region has the DNA TGCGCCAGCAGCCCAAGGGAGAGTTACGAAGAGGGCGATCAGCCCCAGCATTTT. This gives the protein CASSPRESYEEGDQPQHF.

This clonotype showed up just a few times. The V and J genes are TRBV28 and TRBJ2-7; perhaps TRBD2 as D (5 bases). From germline, CDR1 is MDHEN and CDR2 SYDVKM. Trimming cost V 1 base and J 0 bases, with 10 bases left between them. CDR3 length: 15 residues. CDR3: CASSLFGKSSYEQYF. As DNA, the CDR3 is TGTGCCAGCAGTTTATTCGGGAAAAGCTCCTACGAGCAGTACTTC.

Note on this clonotype: The junction differs from germline at one of its ends, possibly a read error. V usage is TRBV6-1 and J usage is TRBJ1-2, with D uncertain. The CDR3 is 14 amino acids. Germline CDR1 and CDR2: MNHNS and SASEGT. CDR3 sequence: CTSSEGPKDYGYTF. The DNA of the CDR3 is TGTACCAGCAGTGAAGGGCCGAAAGACTATGGCTACACCTTC.

Comments on this clonotype: One end of the junction varies from germline; a read error may be responsible. The chain links TRBV10-3 to TRBJ2-5; D is unclear. The CDR3 runs 15 residues. Germline loops: CDR1 ENHRY, CDR2 SYGVKD. The CDR3 DNA is TGTGCCATCGGTGACTTCGGCGGTTCCCAAGAGACCCAGTACTTC. This encodes CAIGDFGGSQETQYF.

V gene TRBV25-1 combines with J gene TRBJ1-1, with TRBD1 as a possible D gene (5 bases). CDR3 length equals 15 residues. Deletions cut 5 bases from V and 1 base from J, with 14 bases between. Germline V gene data show CDR1 as MGHDK and CDR2 as SYGVNS. CDR3 DNA: TGTGCCAGCAGTATACACCAGGGTAAGAACACTGAAGCTTTCTTT. Protein product: CASSIHQGKNTEAFF.